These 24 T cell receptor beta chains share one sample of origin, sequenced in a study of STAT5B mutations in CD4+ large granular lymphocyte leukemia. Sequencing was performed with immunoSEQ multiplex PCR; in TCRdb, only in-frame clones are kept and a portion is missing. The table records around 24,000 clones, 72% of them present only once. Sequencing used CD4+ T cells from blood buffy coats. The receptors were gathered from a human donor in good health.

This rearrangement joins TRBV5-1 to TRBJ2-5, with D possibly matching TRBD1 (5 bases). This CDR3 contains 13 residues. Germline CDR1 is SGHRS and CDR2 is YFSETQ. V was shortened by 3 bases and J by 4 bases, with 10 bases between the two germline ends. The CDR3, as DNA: TGCGCCAGCAGCTCCAAAGGGGTAGAGACCCAGTACTTC. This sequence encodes CASSSKGVETQYF.

CDR3 DNA: TGCAGCGTTGCCCTCAGTACAGGGCTCAACGAGCAGTACTTC. Translated: CSVALSTGLNEQYF. The V and J genes are TRBV29-1 and TRBJ2-7, with D perhaps TRBD1 (6 bases). V dropped 4 bases and J dropped 5 bases, with 18 bases sitting between them. Germline CDR1 reads SQVTM; CDR2 reads ANQGSEA. This CDR3 is 14 amino acids long.

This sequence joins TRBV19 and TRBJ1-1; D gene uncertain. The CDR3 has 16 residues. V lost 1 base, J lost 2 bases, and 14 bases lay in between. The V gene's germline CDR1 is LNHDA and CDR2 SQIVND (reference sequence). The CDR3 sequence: CASSIALGRRNTEAFF. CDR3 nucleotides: TGTGCCAGTAGTATAGCCCTAGGCAGGCGAAACACTGAAGCTTTCTTT.

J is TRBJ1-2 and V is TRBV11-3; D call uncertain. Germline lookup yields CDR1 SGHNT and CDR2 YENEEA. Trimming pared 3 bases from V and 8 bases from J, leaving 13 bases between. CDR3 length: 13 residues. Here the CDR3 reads CASSLGGGLGYTF. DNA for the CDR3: TGTGCCAGCAGCTTGGGCGGCGGACTCGGCTACACCTTC.

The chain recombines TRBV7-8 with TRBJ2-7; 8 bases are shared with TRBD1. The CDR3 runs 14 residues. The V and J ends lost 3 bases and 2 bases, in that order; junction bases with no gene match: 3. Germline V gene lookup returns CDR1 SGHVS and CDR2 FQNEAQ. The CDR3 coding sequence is TGTGCCAGCAGCTTTGGGACAGGCGCCTACGAGCAGTACTTC. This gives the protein CASSFGTGAYEQYF.

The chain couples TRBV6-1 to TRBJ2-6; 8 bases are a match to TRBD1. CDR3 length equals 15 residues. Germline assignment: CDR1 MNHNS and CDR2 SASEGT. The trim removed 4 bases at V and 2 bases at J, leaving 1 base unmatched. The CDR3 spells CASSADRAGANVLTF. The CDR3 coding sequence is TGTGCCAGCAGTGCGGACAGGGCTGGGGCCAACGTCCTGACTTTC.

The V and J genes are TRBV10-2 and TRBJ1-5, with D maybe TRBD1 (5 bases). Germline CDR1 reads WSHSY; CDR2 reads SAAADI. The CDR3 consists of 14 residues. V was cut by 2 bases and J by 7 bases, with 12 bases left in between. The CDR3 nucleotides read TGCGCCAGCAGTGAGCAGGGAATGGGGCAGCCCCAGCATTTT. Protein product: CASSEQGMGQPQHF.

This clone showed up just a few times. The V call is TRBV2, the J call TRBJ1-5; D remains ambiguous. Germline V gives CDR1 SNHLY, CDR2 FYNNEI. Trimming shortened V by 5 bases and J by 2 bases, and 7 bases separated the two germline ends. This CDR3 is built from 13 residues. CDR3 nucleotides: TGTGCCAGCAGTCGGTGGGGCAATCAGCCCCAGCATTTT. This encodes CASSRWGNQPQHF.

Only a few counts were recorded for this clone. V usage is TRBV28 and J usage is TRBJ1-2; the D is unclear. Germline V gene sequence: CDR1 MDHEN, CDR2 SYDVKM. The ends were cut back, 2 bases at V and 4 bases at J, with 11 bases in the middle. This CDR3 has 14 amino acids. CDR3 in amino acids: CASSLDPTAYGYTF. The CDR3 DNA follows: TGTGCCAGCAGTTTAGACCCAACCGCCTATGGCTACACCTTC.

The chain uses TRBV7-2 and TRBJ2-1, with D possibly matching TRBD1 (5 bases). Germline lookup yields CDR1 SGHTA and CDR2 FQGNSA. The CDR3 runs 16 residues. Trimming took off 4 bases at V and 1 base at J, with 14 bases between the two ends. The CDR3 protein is CASSSRTPASYNEQFF. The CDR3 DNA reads TGTGCCAGCAGCTCGCGGACACCCGCATCCTACAATGAGCAGTTCTTC.

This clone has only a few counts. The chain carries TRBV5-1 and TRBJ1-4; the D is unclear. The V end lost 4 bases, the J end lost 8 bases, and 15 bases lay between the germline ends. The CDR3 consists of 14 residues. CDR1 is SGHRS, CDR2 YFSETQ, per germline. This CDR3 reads CASSLESVREKLFF. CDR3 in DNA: TGCGCCAGCAGCCTCGAAAGCGTTCGAGAAAAACTGTTTTTT. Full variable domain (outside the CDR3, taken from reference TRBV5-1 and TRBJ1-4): KAGVTQTPRYLIKTRGQQVTLSCSPISGHRSVSWYQQTPGQGLQFLFEYFSETQRNKGNFPGRFSGRQFSNSRSEMNVSTLELGDSALYLCASSLESVREKLFFGSGTQLSVL.

DNA for the CDR3: TGTGCCAGCAGCTCTAAACTCTTCGGACGTAATGAAAAACTGTTTTTT. It encodes CASSSKLFGRNEKLFF. The chain employs TRBV28 and TRBJ1-4; D not resolved. The V end was cut by 6 bases, the J end by 4 bases, with 18 bases between. The CDR3 spans 16 residues. Germline V gives CDR1 MDHEN, CDR2 SYDVKM.

The CDR3 here is CASSLARLGYTF. The CDR3 nucleotides read TGTGCCAGCAGCTTAGCGAGGTTGGGCTACACCTTC. This chain joins TRBV7-2 and TRBJ1-2; D not certain. V dropped 0 bases and J dropped 8 bases, with 7 bases sitting between them. Germline loops: CDR1 SGHTA, CDR2 FQGNSA. The CDR3 sequence is 12 residues long.

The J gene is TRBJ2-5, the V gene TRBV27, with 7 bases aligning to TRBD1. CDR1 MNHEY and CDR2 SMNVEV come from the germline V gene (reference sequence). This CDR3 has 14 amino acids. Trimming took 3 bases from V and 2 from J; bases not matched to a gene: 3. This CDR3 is CASSFRTGQETQYF. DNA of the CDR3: TGTGCCAGCAGTTTCCGGACAGGACAAGAGACCCAGTACTTC.

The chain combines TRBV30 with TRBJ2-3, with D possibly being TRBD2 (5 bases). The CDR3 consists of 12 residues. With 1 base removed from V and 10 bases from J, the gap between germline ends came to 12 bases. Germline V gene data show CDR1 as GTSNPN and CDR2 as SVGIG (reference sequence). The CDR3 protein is CAWSDTGGPQYF. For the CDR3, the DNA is TGTGCCTGGAGTGATACCGGCGGGCCGCAGTATTTT.

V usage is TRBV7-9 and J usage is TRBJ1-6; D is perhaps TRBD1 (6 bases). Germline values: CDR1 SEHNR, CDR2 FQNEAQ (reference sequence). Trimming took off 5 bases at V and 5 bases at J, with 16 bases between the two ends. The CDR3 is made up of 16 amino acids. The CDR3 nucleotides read TGTGCCAGCAGCACCTTTCGGACAGTGGATAATTCACCCCTCCACTTT. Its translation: CASSTFRTVDNSPLHF.

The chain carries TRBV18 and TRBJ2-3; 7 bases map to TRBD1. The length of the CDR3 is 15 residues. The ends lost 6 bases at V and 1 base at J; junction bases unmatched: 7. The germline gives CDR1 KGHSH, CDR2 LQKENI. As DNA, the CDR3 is TGTGCCAGCTCCGCCGGGACAGCACGCACAGATACGCAGTATTTT. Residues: CASSAGTARTDTQYF.

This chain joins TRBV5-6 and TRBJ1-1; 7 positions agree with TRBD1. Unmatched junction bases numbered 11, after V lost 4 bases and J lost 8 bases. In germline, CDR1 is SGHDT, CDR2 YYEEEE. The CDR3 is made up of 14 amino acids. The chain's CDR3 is CASSAETGLSEAFF. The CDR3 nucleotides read TGTGCCAGCAGCGCAGAGACAGGGCTTAGCGAAGCTTTCTTT.

The CDR3 loop reads CASSLAVEGYMYF. CDR3 in DNA: TGTGCCAGCAGCTTAGCCGTGGAGGGGTACATGTACTTC. The rearrangement joins TRBV7-2 to TRBJ2-7, with a weak D call TRBD2 (6 bases). The CDR3 runs to 13 residues. Trimming left V 0 bases short and J 12 bases short, with 15 bases between. CDR1 and CDR2 from the germline V gene are SGHTA and FQGNSA.

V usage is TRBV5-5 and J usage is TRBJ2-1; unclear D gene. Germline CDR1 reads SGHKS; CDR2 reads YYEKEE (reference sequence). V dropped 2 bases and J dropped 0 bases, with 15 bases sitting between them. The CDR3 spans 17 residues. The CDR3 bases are TGTGCCAGCAGCTTACTTGGTACGAGACACTCCTACAATGAGCAGTTCTTC. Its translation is CASSLLGTRHSYNEQFF.

The CDR3 is CASSLESRLLTWGNSPLHF. DNA for the CDR3: TGTGCCAGCAGCTTAGAAAGTCGGCTGCTAACCTGGGGTAATTCACCCCTCCACTTT. The chain uses TRBV7-2 and TRBJ1-6; D gene uncertain. Trimming stripped 1 base from V and 6 bases from J, with 22 bases between. There are 19 residues in the CDR3. Germline values: CDR1 SGHTA, CDR2 FQGNSA.

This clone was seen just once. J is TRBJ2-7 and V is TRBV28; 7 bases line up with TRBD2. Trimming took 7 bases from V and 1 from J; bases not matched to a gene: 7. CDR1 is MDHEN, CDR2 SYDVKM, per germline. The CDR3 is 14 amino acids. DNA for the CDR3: TGTGCCAGCACCGGGGGGTGGAAATCCTACGAGCAGTACTTC. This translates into CASTGGWKSYEQYF.

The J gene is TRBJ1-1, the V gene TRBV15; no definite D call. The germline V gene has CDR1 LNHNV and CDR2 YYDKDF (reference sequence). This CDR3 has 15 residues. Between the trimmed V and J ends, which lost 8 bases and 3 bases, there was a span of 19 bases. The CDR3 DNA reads TGTGCCACCCGGATTGGAAGGGAGAGGGACACTGAAGCTTTCTTT. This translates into CATRIGRERDTEAFF.

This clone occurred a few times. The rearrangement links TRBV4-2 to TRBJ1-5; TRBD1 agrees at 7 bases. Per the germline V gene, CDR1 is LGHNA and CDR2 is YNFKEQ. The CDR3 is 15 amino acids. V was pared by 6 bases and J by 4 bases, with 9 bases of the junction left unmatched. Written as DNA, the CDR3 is TGTGCCAGCAGTCGTACGACAGGGAATAATCAGCCCCAGCATTTT. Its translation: CASSRTTGNNQPQHF.